The 6 T cell receptor beta chains below all came from one sample that was sequenced in a study of regulatory T cells in long-lasting Graves disease. Stated time point: persistent/refractory GD, antithyroid drugs over 5 years with positive TRAb. Preparation of the TCR library used RNA extracted from PBMCs. CDR3-region Arm-PCR and iRepertoire HTBI primers produced the TCR beta libraries. MiXCR, run by TCRdb on the multiplex PCR reads, gives a single entry per CDR3 protein. The table includes about 340,000 distinct CDR3 sequences, around a fifth detected once. The sample in question was peripheral blood mononuclear cells (PBMCs), obtained when the disease was refractory, from a patient treated with antithyroid drugs. Receptors were obtained from a female donor with Graves disease.

The gene calls are TRBV3-1 and TRBJ1-6, with D perhaps TRBD1 (5 bases). The germline V gene encodes CDR1 LGHDT and CDR2 YNNKEL (reference sequence). CDR3 length: 14 residues. Trimming shortened V by 1 base and J by 10 bases, and 11 bases separated the two germline ends. Here the CDR3 DNA reads TGTGCCAGCAGCCAAGCGGTTGGGGGATCACCCCTCCACTTT. It specifies CASSQAVGGSPLHF.

This clonotype has at least ten counts. The chain combines TRBV7-2 with TRBJ1-2, with D tentatively TRBD1 (5 bases). The V end was cut by 0 bases, the J end by 0 bases, with 14 bases between. Germline-derived CDR1 and CDR2 are SGHTA and FQGNSA. The CDR3 length is 17 residues. CDR3 sequence: CASSLAGPFFTNYGYTF. CDR3 in DNA: TGTGCCAGCAGCTTAGCGGGACCGTTTTTCACTAACTATGGCTACACCTTC.

This chain uses TRBV5-8 with TRBJ2-1; 7 bases fit TRBD2. Germline CDR1 is SGHTS and CDR2 is YDEGEE. Trimming took 2 bases from V and 8 from J; bases not matched to a gene: 4. The length of the CDR3 is 13 residues. As DNA, the CDR3 is TGTGCCAGCAGCTTACGGAGCGGGGATGAGCAGTTCTTC. This encodes CASSLRSGDEQFF.

The sample holds many counts of this clonotype. CDR3 in amino acids: CASRSGVLTEAFF. The CDR3 DNA is TGTGCCAGCAGATCGGGGGTGCTCACTGAAGCTTTCTTT. The chain has TRBV6-1 and TRBJ1-1, with a possible D match to TRBD1 (5 bases). CDR3 size: 13 residues. V was cut by 6 bases and J by 4 bases, with 12 bases left in between. Germline CDR1 MNHNS, CDR2 SASEGT.

This clonotype was observed once. J is TRBJ2-1 and V is TRBV12-3 or TRBV12-4; the match to TRBD1 covers 8 bases. V lost 4 bases to trimming and J lost 10 bases; unmatched junction nucleotides: 21. CDR3 length equals 18 residues. This CDR3 is CASSSRLSLTPDRGEQFF. The CDR3 region has the DNA TGTGCCAGCAGTTCGCGCCTGTCGCTGACCCCTGACAGGGGAGAGCAGTTCTTC.

This clonotype turned up a few times. This rearrangement joins TRBV10-3 to TRBJ1-1; D not resolved. The CDR3 consists of 14 residues. V shed 8 bases and J shed 1 base, with 14 bases lying between them. The V gene's germline CDR1 is ENHRY and CDR2 SYGVKD. The CDR3 loop is CAIGGKESNTEAFF. CDR3 DNA: TGTGCCATCGGCGGTAAAGAGTCGAACACTGAAGCTTTCTTT.